One sample yielded the 20 T cell receptor beta chains listed below, sequenced in a study of radiation and T cells in renal cell carcinoma. The treatment here: 15 Gy SBRT to primary tumor, nephrectomy 4 weeks later. The repertoire was sequenced with immunoSEQ multiplex PCR; TCRdb's copy has only in-frame clones and lacks some. The sample shows about 20,000 clones, around 52% of them seen only once. The source material was tumor tissue, sampled from a patient whose treatment included radiotherapy and nephrectomy. The receptors come from a woman aged 50 to 60 with renal cell carcinoma.

This chain connects TRBV9 to TRBJ2-1, with D possibly TRBD2 on 5 matching bases. The CDR3 has 15 residues. The V end lost 3 bases, the J end lost 0 bases, and 10 bases lay between the germline ends. Per the germline V gene, CDR1 is SGDLS and CDR2 is YYNGEE. In nucleotides, the CDR3 is TGTGCCAGCAGCGCTGTGGACTTCTCCTACAATGAGCAGTTCTTC. Translated: CASSAVDFSYNEQFF.

The chain joins TRBV9 to TRBJ1-1; 8 bases line up with TRBD1. Germline lookup yields CDR1 SGDLS and CDR2 YYNGEE. The junction had 4 bases not matched to a gene; V was cut back by 5 bases and J by 4 bases. The CDR3 loop spans 13 amino acids. CDR3 loop: CASSLTGGTEAFF. In nucleotides, the CDR3 is TGTGCCAGCAGTTTAACAGGGGGCACTGAAGCTTTCTTT.

As concerns this clone: A much larger clone differs from this one at a single base, so this may be a read error. This chain joins TRBV6-6 and TRBJ1-2; D is perhaps TRBD1 (6 bases). V was shortened by 8 bases and J by 10 bases, with 23 bases between the two germline ends. The CDR3 length is 14 residues. Per germline, CDR1 MNHNY and CDR2 SVGAGI (reference sequence). In nucleotides, the CDR3 is TGTGCCAGCGGCCTCGGACCGGGACAACTTTTCTACACCTTC. Amino acid sequence: CASGLGPGQLFYTF.

The J gene is TRBJ1-2, the V gene TRBV27; TRBD1 agrees at 7 bases. The junction had 11 bases not matched to a gene; V was cut back by 8 bases and J by 5 bases. The germline V gene has CDR1 MNHEY and CDR2 SMNVEV (reference sequence). There are 14 residues in the CDR3. CDR3: CASVKRQGEYGYTF. As DNA, the CDR3 is TGTGCCAGCGTTAAAAGACAGGGAGAATATGGCTACACCTTC.

This clone came up many times. The J gene is TRBJ1-4, the V gene TRBV7-9; TRBD1 matches 10 bases. Germline CDR1 is SEHNR and CDR2 is FQNEAQ (reference sequence). V lost 8 bases and J lost 5; bases outside the gene matches: 2. The CDR3 spans 13 residues. CDR3 nucleotides: TGTGCCAGCGGGACAGGGGAAAATGAAAAACTGTTTTTT. Translation gives CASGTGENEKLFF.

This clone was observed at least ten times. This rearrangement joins TRBV4-3 to TRBJ2-3, with 12 nucleotides matching TRBD2. The junction had 3 bases not matched to a gene; V was cut back by 0 bases and J by 5 bases. Looked up from germline, CDR1 is LGHNA and CDR2 is YSLEER. The CDR3 has 16 residues. The CDR3 sequence is CASSQDELAGGDTQYF. The DNA of the CDR3 is TGCGCCAGCAGCCAAGATGAACTAGCGGGGGGAGATACGCAGTATTTT.

This clone was seen repeatedly, ten times or more. The V and J genes are TRBV2 and TRBJ2-5; D gene uncertain. Germline-derived CDR1 and CDR2 are SNHLY and FYNNEI. Trimming stripped 2 bases from V and 2 bases from J, with 9 bases between. The CDR3 sequence is 14 residues long. The CDR3 spells CASSEMVRQETQYF. CDR3 nucleotide sequence: TGTGCCAGCAGTGAAATGGTCAGGCAAGAGACCCAGTACTTC.

The chain carries TRBV7-2 and TRBJ2-5; 7 bases map to TRBD2. Germline V lookup: CDR1 SGHTA, CDR2 FQGNSA. After removal of 4 bases from V and 5 bases from J, the junction contained 1 base not matched to a gene. The CDR3 has 12 residues. CDR3 sequence (DNA): TGTGCCAGCAGCTGGGGAGGGGAGACCCAGTACTTC. As protein: CASSWGGETQYF.

The rearrangement joins TRBV2 to TRBJ1-1; D gene ambiguous. Germline CDR1 SNHLY, CDR2 FYNNEI. The V end lost 1 base, the J end lost 5 bases, and 20 bases lay between the germline ends. The CDR3 extends over 17 amino acids. The CDR3 region is CASSEDGTGASGTEAFF. In DNA, the CDR3 is TGTGCCAGCAGTGAAGACGGCACTGGCGCGTCGGGAACTGAAGCTTTCTTT. Using reference TRBV2 and TRBJ1-1 for the parts outside the CDR3, the full variable domain is EPEVTQTPSHQVTQMGQEVILRCVPISNHLYFYWYRQILGQKVEFLVSFYNNEISEKSEIFDDQFSVERPDGSNFTLKIRSTKLEDSAMYFCASSEDGTGASGTEAFFGQGTRLTVV.

The V call is TRBV5-1, the J call TRBJ1-5; maybe TRBD1 (6 bases). This CDR3 spans 14 amino acids. Germline CDR1 reads SGHRS; CDR2 reads YFSETQ. Trimming took off 2 bases at V and 1 base at J, with 7 bases between the two ends. The chain's CDR3 is CASSLQGSNQPQHF. The CDR3, as DNA: TGCGCCAGCAGCTTACAGGGAAGCAATCAGCCCCAGCATTTT.

This chain connects TRBV5-1 to TRBJ2-6; TRBD1 might be the D (7 bases). There are 17 residues in the CDR3. Germline CDR1 and CDR2: SGHRS and YFSETQ. Trimming took 2 bases from V and 0 from J, leaving 12 bases between them. The CDR3: CASSLGQGGSGANVLTF. The CDR3 DNA reads as TGCGCCAGCAGCTTAGGTCAGGGGGGCTCTGGGGCCAACGTCCTGACTTTC.

V usage is TRBV19 and J usage is TRBJ1-4; TRBD1 is a possible D gene (6 bases). Trimming pared 4 bases from V and 3 bases from J, leaving 12 bases between. Germline CDR1 LNHDA, CDR2 SQIVND (reference sequence). This CDR3 is built from 15 residues. CDR3: CASSTTGRPNEKLFF. CDR3 nucleotides: TGTGCCAGTAGTACCACAGGGCGGCCTAATGAAAAACTGTTTTTT.

This clone was picked up many times. The gene calls are TRBV9 and TRBJ2-2; the D gene is possibly TRBD1 (6 bases). The germline V and J ends were trimmed by 2 bases and 2 bases, with 10 bases remaining between them. CDR3 length: 15 amino acids. From germline, CDR1 is SGDLS and CDR2 YYNGEE. The CDR3 loop is CASSVGGLNTGELFF. The CDR3 nucleotides read TGTGCCAGCAGCGTTGGGGGCTTAAACACCGGGGAGCTGTTTTTT.

This chain links TRBV9 with TRBJ1-1; no firm D call. Trimming pared 3 bases from V and 1 base from J, leaving 7 bases between. CDR1 is SGDLS, CDR2 YYNGEE, per germline. The CDR3 loop spans 13 amino acids. CDR3 sequence: CASSGLRNTEAFF. CDR3 DNA: TGTGCCAGCAGCGGACTGCGGAACACTGAAGCTTTCTTT.

In regard to this clone: At one end the junction does not follow the germline gene, possibly because of a read error. The V call is TRBV9, the J call TRBJ1-6; D is uncertain. Germline loops: CDR1 SGDLS, CDR2 YYNGEE. The CDR3 is made up of 10 amino acids. The CDR3 spells CAGRGSPLHF. The CDR3, as DNA: TGTGCCGGCAGAGGTTCACCCCTCCACTTT.

CDR3 DNA sequence: TGCGCCAGCAGCCAAGTCTCGGGATTCCCGGGCCAAGAGACCCAGTACTTC. Translating gives CASSQVSGFPGQETQYF. The chain joins TRBV4-3 to TRBJ2-5; D might be TRBD2 (5 bases). Germline V lookup: CDR1 LGHNA, CDR2 YSLEER. V was trimmed by 1 base and J by 1 base, leaving 16 bases between them. CDR3 length: 17 residues.

Only one count was recorded for this clone. CDR3 DNA sequence: TGTGCCAGTAGTCCCTTCGAGACAGGGGAGTCACCCCTCCACTTT. Translated, it gives CASSPFETGESPLHF. The chain is built from TRBV19 and TRBJ1-6; 8 bases agree with TRBD1. The CDR3 extends over 15 amino acids. Germline-derived CDR1 and CDR2 are LNHDA and SQIVND (reference sequence). Trimming took 5 bases from V and 10 from J; bases not matched to a gene: 10.

This clone has a count of ten or more. Additional DNA sequences in this sample encode the identical CDR3. The rearrangement uses TRBV9 and TRBJ2-7; 7 nucleotides line up with TRBD1. CDR3 length: 13 amino acids. J gave up 2 bases and V 3 bases, and 2 bases lay outside the gene matches. Germline V CDR1 and CDR2: SGDLS, YYNGEE. The CDR3 here is CASSAQGAYEQYF. CDR3 bases: TGTGCCAGCAGCGCTCAGGGGGCCTACGAGCAGTACTTC.

The rearrangement links TRBV19 to TRBJ1-1, with D perhaps TRBD1 (5 bases). CDR1 LNHDA and CDR2 SQIVND come from the germline V gene (reference sequence). CDR3 length equals 13 residues. Trimming cost V 3 bases and J 4 bases, with 9 bases left between them. CDR3 residues: CASSIRDRTEAFF. CDR3 DNA: TGTGCCAGTAGTATCAGGGATCGCACTGAAGCTTTCTTT.

The chain carries TRBV5-1 and TRBJ1-1, with D unresolved. CDR1 is SGHRS and CDR2 is YFSETQ in the germline V gene. The CDR3 has 14 amino acids. The V end lost 3 bases, the J end lost 0 bases, and 9 bases lay between the germline ends. The CDR3 reads CASSSHPMNTEAFF. The CDR3 DNA follows: TGCGCCAGCAGCTCCCACCCCATGAACACTGAAGCTTTCTTT.